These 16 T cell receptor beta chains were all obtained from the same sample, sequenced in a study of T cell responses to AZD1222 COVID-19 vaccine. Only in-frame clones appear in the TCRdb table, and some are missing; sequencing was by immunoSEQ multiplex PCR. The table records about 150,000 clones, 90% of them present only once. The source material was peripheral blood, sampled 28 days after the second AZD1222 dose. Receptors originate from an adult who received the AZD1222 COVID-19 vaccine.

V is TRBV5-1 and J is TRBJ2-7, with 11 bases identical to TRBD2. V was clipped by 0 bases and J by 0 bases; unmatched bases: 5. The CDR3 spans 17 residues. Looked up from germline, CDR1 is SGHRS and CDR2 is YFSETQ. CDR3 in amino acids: CASSLVRTSGFSYEQYF. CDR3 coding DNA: TGCGCCAGCAGCTTGGTGCGGACTAGCGGGTTCTCCTACGAGCAGTACTTC.

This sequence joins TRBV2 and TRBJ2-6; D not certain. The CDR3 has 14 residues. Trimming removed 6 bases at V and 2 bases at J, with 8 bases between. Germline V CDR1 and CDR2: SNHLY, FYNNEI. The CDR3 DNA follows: TGTGCCAGCAGCCTAAATGCTGGGGCCAACGTCCTGACTTTC. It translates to CASSLNAGANVLTF.

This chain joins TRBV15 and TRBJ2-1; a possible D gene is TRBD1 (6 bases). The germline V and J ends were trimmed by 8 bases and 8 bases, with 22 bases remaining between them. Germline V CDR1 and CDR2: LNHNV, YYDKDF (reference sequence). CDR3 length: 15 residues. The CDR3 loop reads CATSHRRLPGDEQFF. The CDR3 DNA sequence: TGTGCCACCTCCCATCGGCGGCTCCCAGGGGATGAGCAGTTCTTC.

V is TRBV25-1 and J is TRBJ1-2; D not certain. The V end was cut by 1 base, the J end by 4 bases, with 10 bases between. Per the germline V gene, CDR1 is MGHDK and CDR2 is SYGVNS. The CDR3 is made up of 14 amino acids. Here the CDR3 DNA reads TGTGCCAGCAGTGAATTCTCGGAGGTCTATGGCTACACCTTC. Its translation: CASSEFSEVYGYTF.

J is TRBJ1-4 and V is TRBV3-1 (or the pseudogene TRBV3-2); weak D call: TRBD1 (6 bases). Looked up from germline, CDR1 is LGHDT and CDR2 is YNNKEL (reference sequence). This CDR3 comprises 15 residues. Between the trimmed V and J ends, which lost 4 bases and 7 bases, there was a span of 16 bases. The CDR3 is CASSPRRGEGEKLFF. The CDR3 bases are TGTGCCAGCAGCCCTAGGAGGGGGGAAGGTGAAAAACTGTTTTTT.

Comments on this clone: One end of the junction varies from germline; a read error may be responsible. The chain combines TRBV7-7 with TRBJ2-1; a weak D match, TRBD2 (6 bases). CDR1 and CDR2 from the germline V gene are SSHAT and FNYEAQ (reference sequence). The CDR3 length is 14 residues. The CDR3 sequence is CASSPYGSKNEQFF. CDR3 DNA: TGTGCTAGCAGCCCTTACGGGAGTAAGAATGAGCAGTTCTTC. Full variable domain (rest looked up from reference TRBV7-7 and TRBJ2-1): GAGVSQSPRYKVTKRGQDVTLRCDPISSHATLYWYQQALGQGPEFLTYFNYEAQPDKSGLPSDRFSAERPEGSISTLTIQRTEQRDSAMYRCASSPYGSKNEQFFGPGTRLTVL.

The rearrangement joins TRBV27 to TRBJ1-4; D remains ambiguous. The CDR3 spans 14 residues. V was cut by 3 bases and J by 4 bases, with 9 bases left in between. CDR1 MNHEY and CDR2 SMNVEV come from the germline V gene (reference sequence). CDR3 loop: CASSFVGSNEKLFF. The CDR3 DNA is TGTGCCAGCAGTTTCGTAGGGAGTAATGAAAAACTGTTTTTT.

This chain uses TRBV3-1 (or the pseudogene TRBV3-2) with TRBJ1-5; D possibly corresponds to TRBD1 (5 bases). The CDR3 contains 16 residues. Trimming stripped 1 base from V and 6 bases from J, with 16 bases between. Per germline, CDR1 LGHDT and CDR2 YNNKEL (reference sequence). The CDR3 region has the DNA TGTGCCAGCAGCCAAGTCTTTAACCCCAGGGCTCAGCCCCAGCATTTT. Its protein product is CASSQVFNPRAQPQHF.

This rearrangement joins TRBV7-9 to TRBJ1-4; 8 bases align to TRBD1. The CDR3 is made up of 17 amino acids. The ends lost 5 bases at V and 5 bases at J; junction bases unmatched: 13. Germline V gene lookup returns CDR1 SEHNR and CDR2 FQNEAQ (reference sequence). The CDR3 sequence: CASSRSNVRDRNEKLFF. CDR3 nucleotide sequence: TGTGCCAGCAGCCGATCGAACGTCCGGGACAGGAATGAAAAACTGTTTTTT.

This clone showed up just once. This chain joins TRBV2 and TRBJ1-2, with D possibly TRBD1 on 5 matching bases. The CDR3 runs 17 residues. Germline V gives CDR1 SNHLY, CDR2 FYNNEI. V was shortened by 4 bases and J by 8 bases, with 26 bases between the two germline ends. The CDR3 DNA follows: TGTGCCAGCAGTGTTAAGGTCGACGTGGGGCCCTTTGAGGGCTACACCTTC. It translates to CASSVKVDVGPFEGYTF.

CDR3 protein: CASSQGGGRATNEKLFF. In nucleotides, the CDR3 is TGCGCCAGCAGCCAAGGAGGGGGTCGGGCAACTAATGAAAAACTGTTTTTT. This sequence joins TRBV4-1 and TRBJ1-4, with D tentatively TRBD1 (6 bases). V lost 1 base and J 0 bases, leaving 12 bases between the germline ends. The germline CDR1 and CDR2 sequences are MGHRA and YSYEKL. The CDR3 sequence is 17 residues long.

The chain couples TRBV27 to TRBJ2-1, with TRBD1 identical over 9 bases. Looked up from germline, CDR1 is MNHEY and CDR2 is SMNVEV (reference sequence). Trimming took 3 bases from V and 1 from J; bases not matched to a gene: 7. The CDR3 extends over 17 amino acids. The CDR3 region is CASSFVLGQGSYNEQFF. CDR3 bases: TGTGCCAGCAGTTTCGTTTTGGGACAGGGATCCTACAATGAGCAGTTCTTC.

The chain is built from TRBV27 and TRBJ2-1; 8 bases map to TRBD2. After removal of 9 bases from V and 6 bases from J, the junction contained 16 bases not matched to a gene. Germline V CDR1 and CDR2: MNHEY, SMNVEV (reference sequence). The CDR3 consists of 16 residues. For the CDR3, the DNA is TGTGCCAGTTGGTATAGCGGGATAGGGCAGGTCAATGAGCAGTTCTTC. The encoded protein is CASWYSGIGQVNEQFF.

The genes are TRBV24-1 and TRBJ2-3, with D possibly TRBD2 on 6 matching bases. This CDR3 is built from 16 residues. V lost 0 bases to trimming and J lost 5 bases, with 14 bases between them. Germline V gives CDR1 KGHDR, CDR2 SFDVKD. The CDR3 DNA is TGTGCCACCAGTGATTTGGGGACGGGAGTTGGAGATACGCAGTATTTT. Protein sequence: CATSDLGTGVGDTQYF.

The CDR3, as DNA: TGTGCCTGGAGTGTAGGAAGTGGGCACCCTGGGAGGGATGAGCAGTTCTTC. Encoded protein: CAWSVGSGHPGRDEQFF. The chain joins TRBV30 to TRBJ2-1; 7 nucleotides align to TRBD2. Germline V lookup: CDR1 GTSNPN, CDR2 SVGIG (reference sequence). CDR3 length: 17 residues. The V segment lost 0 bases and the J segment 8 bases; nucleotides outside the gene matches: 16.

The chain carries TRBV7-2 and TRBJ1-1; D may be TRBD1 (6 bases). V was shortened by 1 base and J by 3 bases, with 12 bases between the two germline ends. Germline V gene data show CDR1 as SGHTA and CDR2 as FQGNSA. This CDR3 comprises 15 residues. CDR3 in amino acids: CASSLEGDGYTEAFF. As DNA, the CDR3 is TGTGCCAGCAGCTTAGAGGGGGACGGATACACTGAAGCTTTCTTT.